This passage covers 4 T cell receptor beta chains from one sample sequenced in a study of T cell responses to AZD1222 COVID-19 vaccine. Measured with immunoSEQ multiplex PCR; TCRdb has only the in-frame clones, and not every one. In the table there are approximately 89,000 clones, about 86% of which are singletons. This specimen consisted of peripheral blood, obtained 28 days after the second AZD1222 dose. The receptors stem from an adult who received the AZD1222 COVID-19 vaccine.

This rearrangement joins TRBV5-8 to TRBJ2-7, with D perhaps matching TRBD1 (5 bases). V was trimmed by 2 bases and J by 4 bases, leaving 7 bases between them. In germline, CDR1 is SGHTS, CDR2 YDEGEE. The CDR3 loop spans 12 amino acids. Here the CDR3 reads CASSFDRYEQYF. In DNA, the CDR3 is TGTGCCAGCAGCTTCGACAGATACGAGCAGTACTTC. The variable domain in full, with the rest retrieved from reference TRBV5-8 and TRBJ2-7, is EAGVTQSPTHLIKTRGQQATLRCSPISGHTSVYWYQQALGLGLQFLLWYDEGEERNRGNFPPRFSGRQFPNYSSELNVNALELEDSALYLCASSFDRYEQYFGPGTRLTVT.

This clone was picked up one time. The chain recombines TRBV7-2 with TRBJ2-7; the D is unclear. Trimming removed 2 bases from V and 0 bases from J, with 11 bases in between. The CDR3 is 15 amino acids. CDR1 is SGHTA and CDR2 is FQGNSA in the germline V gene. The CDR3 DNA reads as TGTGCCAGCAGCTTATCCAGACTCGCCTCCTACGAGCAGTACTTC. This sequence encodes CASSLSRLASYEQYF. Full variable domain (remainder filled in from reference TRBV7-2 and TRBJ2-7): GAGVSQSPSNKVTEKGKDVELRCDPISGHTALYWYRQSLGQGLEFLIYFQGNSAPDKSGLPSDRFSAERTGGSVSTLTIQRTQQEDSAVYLCASSLSRLASYEQYFGPGTRLTVT.

This chain links TRBV19 with TRBJ1-2, with 7 positions matching TRBD1. The CDR3 is made up of 14 amino acids. Germline V gene lookup returns CDR1 LNHDA and CDR2 SQIVND (reference sequence). Trimming cost V 9 bases and J 2 bases; bases outside gene matches: 9. CDR3 DNA sequence: TGTGCCAGCACACCGGGACAGAAGAACTATGGCTACACCTTC. It encodes CASTPGQKNYGYTF.

The chain employs TRBV7-8 and TRBJ1-2; 8 nucleotides match TRBD1. With 0 bases clipped from V and 2 bases from J, the junction kept 8 bases outside the gene matches. Germline-derived CDR1 and CDR2 are SGHVS and FQNEAQ. The CDR3 consists of 17 residues. The CDR3 reads CASSLARTGPGNYGYTF. CDR3 coding DNA: TGTGCCAGCAGCTTAGCGAGGACAGGGCCAGGGAACTATGGCTACACCTTC.